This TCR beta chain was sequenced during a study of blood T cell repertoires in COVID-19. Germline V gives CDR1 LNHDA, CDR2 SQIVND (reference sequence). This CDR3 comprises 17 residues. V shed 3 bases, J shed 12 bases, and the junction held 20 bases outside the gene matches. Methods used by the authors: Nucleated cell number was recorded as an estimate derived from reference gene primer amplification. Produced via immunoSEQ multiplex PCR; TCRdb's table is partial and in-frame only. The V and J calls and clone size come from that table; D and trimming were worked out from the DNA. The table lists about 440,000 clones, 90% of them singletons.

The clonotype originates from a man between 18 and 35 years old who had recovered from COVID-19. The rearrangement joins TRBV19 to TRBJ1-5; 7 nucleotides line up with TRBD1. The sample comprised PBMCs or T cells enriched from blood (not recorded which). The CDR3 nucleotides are TGTGCCAGTAGTATTGGGTGGACAGGCGGTTCGGGTGGGCTCCAGCATTTT. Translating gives CASSIGWTGGSGGLQHF.